These 7 T cell receptor beta chains originate from one sample sequenced in a study of blood T cells in healthy people across ages (dated by TCRdb to between 2014 and 2017). Preparation of the library involved 5' RACE. Sequenced using an Illumina HiSeq 2500. The second PCR ran for about 6 to 12 cycles and used a J-beta primer mix along with a sample-barcoded 5' primer. The raw public reads went through TCRdb reprocessing: fastp at Q25, MiXCR clone calling, in-frame beta chains kept. Rows are unified per CDR3 protein, each entry keeping the most common DNA and genes. This sample holds 980,000 or so distinct CDR3 sequences; about 48% were observed only once. 13% of the sample is held by the ten biggest clonotypes. The specimen sequenced was blood. These TCRs come from a man aged 25-40 years in good health.

A single count supports this clonotype. The J gene is TRBJ1-1, the V gene TRBV7-2; TRBD1 might be the D (5 bases). CDR1 is SGHTA, CDR2 FQGNSA, per germline. The CDR3 is made up of 14 amino acids. Trimming removed 11 bases at V and 0 bases at J, with 16 bases between. CDR3 nucleotide sequence: TGTGCCGCGTCCCCGCTGACAGTGAACACTGAAGCTTTCTTT. It translates to CAASPLTVNTEAFF.

Points on this clonotype: A read error is possible here, since a much larger clone lies one base away. V and J are TRBV4-2 and TRBJ2-1; 14 nucleotides align to TRBD2. CDR1 LGHNA and CDR2 YNFKEQ come from the germline V gene. The CDR3 length is 16 residues. The ends lost 1 base at V and 9 bases at J; junction bases unmatched: 5. CDR3 sequence: CASSQGLAGGHTEQFF. Written as DNA, the CDR3 is TGTGCCAGCAGCCAAGGACTAGCGGGGGGGCACACTGAGCAGTTCTTC.

J is TRBJ1-1 and V is TRBV14; 7 positions match TRBD1. CDR3 length: 14 amino acids. Germline CDR1 reads SGHDN; CDR2 reads FVKESK. Trimming removed 5 bases from V and 6 bases from J; junction bases left unmatched: 9. The DNA for the CDR3 is TGTGCCAGCAGCGGGCAGACAGGGTTCGCTGAAGCTTTCTTT. Translation gives CASSGQTGFAEAFF.

The chain is built from TRBV18 and TRBJ2-1; 8 bases line up with TRBD1. V lost 3 bases to trimming and J lost 8 bases; unmatched junction nucleotides: 6. The V gene's germline CDR1 is KGHSH and CDR2 LQKENI. The CDR3 loop spans 14 amino acids. CDR3 DNA: TGTGCCAGCTCACCCGACAGGGGAGGACATGAGCAGTTCTTC. It codes for CASSPDRGGHEQFF.

This sequence joins TRBV15 and TRBJ2-1, with D perhaps matching TRBD1 or TRBD2 (5 bases each). CDR1 and CDR2 (germline): LNHNV, YYDKDF (reference sequence). Trimming removed 5 bases at V and 4 bases at J, with 12 bases between. The CDR3 totals 14 residues. CDR3 sequence: CATSPRGPYNEQFF. Here the CDR3 DNA reads TGTGCCACCAGCCCCCGGGGACCATACAATGAGCAGTTCTTC.

This clonotype was counted only a few times. The rearrangement joins TRBV3-1 to TRBJ2-5, with TRBD2 as a possible D gene (6 bases). Trimming shortened V by 1 base and J by 5 bases, and 14 bases separated the two germline ends. Germline values: CDR1 LGHDT, CDR2 YNNKEL (reference sequence). The CDR3 extends over 15 amino acids. In DNA, the CDR3 is TGTGCCAGCAGCCAAGCGTCGCTAGCGATCGAGACCCAGTACTTC. This codes for CASSQASLAIETQYF.

On this clonotype itself: An end of the junction differs from the germline gene, which may be a read error. The chain employs TRBV4-2 and TRBJ2-6, with D tentatively TRBD1 (5 bases). The CDR3 runs to 16 residues. Germline V CDR1 and CDR2: LGHNA, YNFKEQ. CDR3 sequence (DNA): TGTGCCAGCAGCAAAGACAGCGACTCTGGGGCCAACGTCCTGACTTTC. This gives the protein CASSKDSDSGANVLTF.